This T cell receptor (beta chain) derives from a study of shared clonotypes between healthy human individuals. Study results and caveats: Approximately 4.6% of naive CD4 clonotypes were shared across four donors. Larger estimated richness was generally seen in naive subsets than in memory subsets.

Germline V CDR1 and CDR2: SNHLY, FYNNEI. CDR3 size: 12 residues. The V end was cut by 6 bases, the J end by 3 bases, with 8 bases between. On this clone itself: Its cognate antigen is unknown.

Repertoires were generated with immunoSEQ multiplex PCR, while TCRdb's copy carries only in-frame clones and drops some. Of approximately 2.5 million clones listed, more than 80% are singletons. Only Caucasian adults living in Nashville, Tennessee served as donors. The rearrangement joins TRBV2 to TRBJ1-1; possible D gene TRBD1, 6 bases. Sequences were obtained from naive CD4+ T cells sorted from blood. Subset: CD45RA+ positively selected. The receptor was isolated from a young man in good health. This CDR3 reads CASSTGYTEAFF. CDR3 bases: TGTGCCAGCAGCACAGGGTACACTGAAGCTTTCTTT.